This is a list of T cell receptor beta chains from one sample in a study of radiation and T cells in renal cell carcinoma. Here immunoSEQ multiplex PCR was the method, and the copy in TCRdb shows in-frame clones only, minus some. In the table there are about 88,000 clones, 86% of which are singletons. Sequenced material: blood, taken from a patient whose treatment included radiotherapy and nephrectomy. Every receptor here comes from a man in his forties or fifties with renal cell carcinoma. Both conserved end residues are part of each CDR3. Each record gives: CDR3 protein, CDR3 DNA, V gene, clone size, J gene, D gene. A D gene is named only where the DNA matches it firmly. Clone size is stated in some rows and not others, as once, few, many or a class when expanded.

CDR3 protein: CASSRQGALYEQYF
CDR3 DNA: TGTGCCAGCAGTCGACAGGGGGCGCTTTACGAGCAGTACTTC
V gene: TRBV27
clone size: .
J gene: TRBJ2-7
D gene: TRBD1

CDR3 protein: CASSPRAATNEKLFF
CDR3 DNA: TGTGCCAGCAGCCCCCGGGCTGCAACTAATGAAAAACTGTTTTTT
V gene: TRBV14
clone size: .
J gene: TRBJ1-4
D gene: .

CDR3 protein: CASSQKLAVTGELFF
CDR3 DNA: TGTGCCAGCAGCCAAAAACTAGCGGTCACCGGGGAGCTGTTTTTT
V gene: TRBV6-5
clone size: .
J gene: TRBJ2-2
D gene: TRBD2

CDR3 protein: CASSQGTGWVDTQYF
CDR3 DNA: TGTGCCAGCAGCCAAGGGACAGGTTGGGTAGATACGCAGTATTTT
V gene: TRBV14
clone size: few
J gene: TRBJ2-3
D gene: TRBD1

CDR3 protein: CASSLGQQETQYF
CDR3 DNA: TGTGCCAGCAGCCTGGGACAGCAAGAGACCCAGTACTTC
V gene: TRBV7-2
clone size: .
J gene: TRBJ2-5
D gene: TRBD1

CDR3 protein: CASSLAPGIQETQYF
CDR3 DNA: TGCGCCAGCAGCTTGGCACCGGGCATCCAAGAGACCCAGTACTTC
V gene: TRBV5-1
clone size: .
J gene: TRBJ2-5
D gene: .

CDR3 protein: CASREGLYYGYTF
CDR3 DNA: TGTGCCAGCAGGGAGGGGTTGTACTATGGCTACACCTTC
V gene: TRBV27
clone size: once
J gene: TRBJ1-2
D gene: .

CDR3 protein: CASVRRTASTDTQYF
CDR3 DNA: TGTGCCAGCGTCCGGAGGACAGCGAGCACAGATACGCAGTATTTT
V gene: TRBV6-5
clone size: few
J gene: TRBJ2-3
D gene: .

CDR3 protein: CASSPSVETEAFF
CDR3 DNA: TGTGCCAGCTCACCCTCCGTCGAGACTGAAGCTTTCTTT
V gene: TRBV18
clone size: .
J gene: TRBJ1-1
D gene: .

CDR3 protein: CASTSGGPGEQYF
CDR3 DNA: TGTGCCAGTACGTCAGGGGGTCCGGGCGAGCAGTACTTC
V gene: TRBV9
clone size: .
J gene: TRBJ2-7
D gene: TRBD1

CDR3 protein: CASSLRATSGRLYEQYF
CDR3 DNA: TGTGCCAGCAGTCTCAGGGCAACTAGCGGGAGACTATACGAGCAGTACTTC
V gene: TRBV27
clone size: .
J gene: TRBJ2-7
D gene: TRBD2

CDR3 protein: CASSGFLGNSPLHF
CDR3 DNA: TGTGCCAGCAGTGGGTTTCTAGGCAATTCACCCCTCCACTTT
V gene: TRBV25-1
clone size: .
J gene: TRBJ1-6
D gene: .

CDR3 protein: CASSPLLSGADGTEAFF
CDR3 DNA: TGTGCCAGCTCACCACTCCTCTCGGGGGCGGATGGCACTGAAGCTTTCTTT
V gene: TRBV18
clone size: few
J gene: TRBJ1-1
D gene: .

CDR3 protein: CAGLSRVSDTQYF
CDR3 DNA: TGTGCCGGACTCTCCAGGGTCTCAGATACGCAGTATTTT
V gene: TRBV6-1
clone size: .
J gene: TRBJ2-3
D gene: .

CDR3 protein: CASKGGGQNTEAFF
CDR3 DNA: TGTGCCAGCAAAGGTGGGGGACAGAACACTGAAGCTTTCTTT
V gene: TRBV9
clone size: few
J gene: TRBJ1-1
D gene: .

CDR3 protein: CASSPTSGAYEQYF
CDR3 DNA: TGCGCCAGCAGCCCTACTAGCGGCGCCTACGAGCAGTACTTC
V gene: TRBV5-1
clone size: .
J gene: TRBJ2-7
D gene: TRBD2

CDR3 protein: CASSLTPENTEAFF
CDR3 DNA: TGCGCCAGCAGCCTCACCCCAGAGAACACTGAAGCTTTCTTT
V gene: TRBV5-1
clone size: .
J gene: TRBJ1-1
D gene: .

CDR3 protein: CASSLCRAGGCNEQFF
CDR3 DNA: TGTGCCAGCAGCTTATGCAGAGCGGGAGGGTGCAATGAGCAGTTCTTC
V gene: TRBV7-9
clone size: .
J gene: TRBJ2-1
D gene: TRBD2

CDR3 protein: CASRTDRVAETQYF
CDR3 DNA: TGTGCCAGCAGGACGGACAGGGTGGCGGAGACCCAGTACTTC
V gene: TRBV6-1
clone size: .
J gene: TRBJ2-5
D gene: TRBD1

CDR3 protein: CASSYPGNPNEQFF
CDR3 DNA: TGTGCCAGCAGTTACCCCGGGAATCCAAATGAGCAGTTCTTC
V gene: TRBV6-5
clone size: .
J gene: TRBJ2-1
D gene: .

CDR3 protein: CASSESNWGGQPQHF
CDR3 DNA: TGTGCCAGCAGTGAAAGTAATTGGGGAGGTCAGCCCCAGCATTTT
V gene: TRBV6-1
clone size: .
J gene: TRBJ1-5
D gene: .

CDR3 protein: CASRASGRGTGELFF
CDR3 DNA: TGTGCCAGCAGGGCTAGCGGGAGGGGGACCGGGGAGCTGTTTTTT
V gene: TRBV2
clone size: .
J gene: TRBJ2-2
D gene: TRBD2

CDR3 protein: CASSFAGEQYF
CDR3 DNA: TGTGCCAGCAGCTTCGCCGGAGAGCAGTACTTC
V gene: TRBV13
clone size: .
J gene: TRBJ2-7
D gene: .

CDR3 protein: CASSLVGRDQDTQYF
CDR3 DNA: TGCGCCAGCAGCTTGGTCGGCAGGGATCAAGATACGCAGTATTTT
V gene: TRBV5-1
clone size: .
J gene: TRBJ2-3
D gene: .

CDR3 protein: CASSSGTSGYNEQFF
CDR3 DNA: TGTGCCAGCAGCTCCGGGACTAGCGGATACAATGAGCAGTTCTTC
V gene: TRBV27
clone size: .
J gene: TRBJ2-1
D gene: TRBD2

CDR3 protein: CASSLGRTAYGTDTQYF
CDR3 DNA: TGTGCCAGCAGCTTGGGTCGGACAGCGTATGGCACAGATACGCAGTATTTT
V gene: TRBV5-6
clone size: .
J gene: TRBJ2-3
D gene: .

CDR3 protein: CASSPPEAGGLTEAFF
CDR3 DNA: TGTGCCAGCTCACCACCGGAGGCAGGGGGTCTCACTGAAGCTTTCTTT
V gene: TRBV18
clone size: .
J gene: TRBJ1-1
D gene: TRBD1

CDR3 protein: CASSQSDRGGSGYTF
CDR3 DNA: TGCGCCAGCAGCCAATCGGACAGGGGTGGCTCTGGCTACACCTTC
V gene: TRBV4-1
clone size: .
J gene: TRBJ1-2
D gene: TRBD1

CDR3 protein: CASSRDRGNEKLFF
CDR3 DNA: TGCGCCAGCAGCAGGGACAGGGGAAACGAAAAACTGTTTTTT
V gene: TRBV5-1
clone size: .
J gene: TRBJ1-4
D gene: TRBD1

CDR3 protein: CASHRDSSSYEQYF
CDR3 DNA: TGCGCCAGCCATAGAGACAGTAGCTCCTACGAGCAGTACTTC
V gene: TRBV5-1
clone size: once
J gene: TRBJ2-7
D gene: .

CDR3 protein: CASSLTGEGYGYTF
CDR3 DNA: TGTGCCAGCAGTTTAACAGGGGAGGGATATGGCTACACCTTC
V gene: TRBV28
clone size: .
J gene: TRBJ1-2
D gene: TRBD1

CDR3 protein: CASSSGTGGSYEQYF
CDR3 DNA: TGTGCCAGCAGCTCCGGGACAGGGGGGTCATACGAGCAGTACTTC
V gene: TRBV11-3
clone size: .
J gene: TRBJ2-7
D gene: TRBD1

CDR3 protein: CASRSTGDSHEQYF
CDR3 DNA: TGCGCCAGCAGATCGACAGGGGACAGCCACGAGCAGTACTTC
V gene: TRBV5-1
clone size: .
J gene: TRBJ2-7
D gene: TRBD1

CDR3 protein: CASSPGTSGSRGDTQYF
CDR3 DNA: TGTGCCAGCAGTCCCGGGACTAGCGGGAGTCGGGGAGATACGCAGTATTTT
V gene: TRBV28
clone size: .
J gene: TRBJ2-3
D gene: TRBD2

CDR3 protein: CAWSVRAGVGYTF
CDR3 DNA: TGTGCCTGGAGTGTACGAGCCGGGGTTGGCTACACCTTC
V gene: TRBV30
clone size: .
J gene: TRBJ1-2
D gene: .

CDR3 protein: CASTYTDTQYF
CDR3 DNA: TGTGCCAGCACTTACACAGATACGCAGTATTTT
V gene: TRBV6-5
clone size: once
J gene: TRBJ2-3
D gene: .

CDR3 protein: CASSQLSSGGAGQETQYF
CDR3 DNA: TGCGCCAGCAGCCAATTATCTAGCGGGGGGGCGGGGCAAGAGACCCAGTACTTC
V gene: TRBV4-1
clone size: .
J gene: TRBJ2-5
D gene: TRBD2

CDR3 protein: CASSPTGSRPYGYTF
CDR3 DNA: TGTGCCAGCAGCCCGACAGGTAGCCGTCCCTATGGCTACACCTTC
V gene: TRBV6-4
clone size: once
J gene: TRBJ1-2
D gene: .